This T cell receptor (beta chain) emerged from a study of T cell clonality in common variable immunodeficiency. This clone has at least ten counts. What it binds is not known. The read gets to within 3 residues of the CDR3 end, and the germline J gene fills in the rest. Measured with immunoSEQ multiplex PCR; TCRdb has only the in-frame clones, and not every one. The sample lists tens of thousands of clones, none appearing once, the ten largest making up about 1.8%. Germline V gene lookup returns CDR1 LNHDA and CDR2 SQIVND (reference sequence). This CDR3 has 15 residues. The germline V and J ends were trimmed by 6 bases and 7 bases, with 19 bases remaining between them. Findings of the study overall: Authors noted CVID clonality's cause needs subpopulation repertoire sequencing. TCRbeta clonality was increased in CVID versus healthy controls.

The V call is TRBV19, the J call TRBJ2-1; the D gene is possibly TRBD2 (6 bases). This receptor was obtained from a person aged 18-69 years in good health. Sequenced sample: peripheral blood mononuclear cells. The chain's CDR3 is CASSPQSGESNEQFF. The sequenced part of the CDR3 DNA is TGTGCCAGTAGCCCCCAGTCGGGGGAATCGAATGAG. Full variable domain (remainder filled in from reference TRBV19 and TRBJ2-1): DGGITQSPKYLFRKEGQNVTLSCEQNLNHDAMYWYRQDPGQGLRLIYYSQIVNDFQKGDIAEGYSVSREKKESFPLTVTSAQKNPTAFYLCASSPQSGESNEQFFGPGTRLTVL.